Each of the 16 T cell receptor beta chains below was sequenced from the same sample in a study of CD8+ T cells in alopecia areata. The treatment: oral pan-JAK inhibitor, 5-10 mg twice daily. After isolation, RNA underwent reverse transcription to generate cDNA as the sequencing template. The table came from immunoSEQ multiplex PCR; TCRdb's copy has only in-frame clones and leaves some out. The sample carries about 210,000 clones, approximately 72% recorded once. This specimen consisted of CD4+ T cells sorted from blood, obtained at approximately week 44, from a patient treated with tofacitinib. The receptors shown here come from a human donor with alopecia areata.

This clone was observed a few times. Other DNA sequences in this specimen translate into the identical CDR3. V is TRBV29-1 and J is TRBJ1-1, with D perhaps matching TRBD1 (6 bases). CDR1 and CDR2 (germline): SQVTM, ANQGSEA. V lost 7 bases and J 8 bases, leaving 11 bases between the germline ends. The CDR3 sequence is 10 residues long. DNA for the CDR3: TGCAGCGCCGGAGGGGGAGAAGCTTTCTTT. Translated: CSAGGGEAFF.

V gene TRBV2 combines with J gene TRBJ1-1; D gene uncertain. This CDR3 has 13 residues. Trimming removed 10 bases at V and 1 base at J, with 13 bases between. Germline-derived CDR1 and CDR2 are SNHLY and FYNNEI. Written as DNA, the CDR3 is TGTGCCACCCTGCACCGGAGGAACACTGAAGCTTTCTTT. This gives the protein CATLHRRNTEAFF.

The genes are TRBV29-1 and TRBJ2-3, with 10 bases identical to TRBD2. Germline values: CDR1 SQVTM, CDR2 ANQGSEA. CDR3 length: 16 amino acids. The V gene end was trimmed by 6 bases and the J gene end by 1 base; junction bases not matched to a gene: 10. Written as DNA, the CDR3 is TGCAGCGTAGCGGGGGGGCCGGGCTTTGGCACAGATACGCAGTATTTT. Amino acids: CSVAGGPGFGTDTQYF.

The chain combines TRBV10-3 with TRBJ2-2; TRBD1 agrees at 7 bases. The CDR3 runs 14 residues. The germline CDR1 and CDR2 sequences are ENHRY and SYGVKD. Trimming removed 7 bases from V and 1 base from J; junction bases left unmatched: 3. CDR3 sequence reads: CAITGQRNTGELFF. The CDR3 bases are TGTGCCATCACGGGACAGAGGAACACCGGGGAGCTGTTTTTT.

The rearrangement uses TRBV2 and TRBJ1-1; TRBD1 aligns across 7 bases. This CDR3 region has 14 residues. The germline gives CDR1 SNHLY, CDR2 FYNNEI. V gave up 4 bases and J gave up 0 bases; unmatched junction bases: 2. CDR3 sequence: CASSVGTVNTEAFF. The CDR3 coding sequence is TGTGCCAGCAGTGTGGGGACAGTGAACACTGAAGCTTTCTTT. The full variable domain, in which reference TRBV2 and TRBJ1-1 provide the parts outside the CDR3, is EPEVTQTPSHQVTQMGQEVILRCVPISNHLYFYWYRQILGQKVEFLVSFYNNEISEKSEIFDDQFSVERPDGSNFTLKIRSTKLEDSAMYFCASSVGTVNTEAFFGQGTRLTVV.

This chain links TRBV27 with TRBJ2-2, with D perhaps TRBD1 (6 bases). V lost 6 bases and J 0 bases, leaving 20 bases between the germline ends. Germline V gene sequence: CDR1 MNHEY, CDR2 SMNVEV (reference sequence). This CDR3 has 18 residues. CDR3 coding DNA: TGTGCCAGCAGCCTTTCTCCTGGGGGCTTAGCGAACACCGGGGAGCTGTTTTTT. It specifies CASSLSPGGLANTGELFF.

The sample holds many counts of this clone. This rearrangement joins TRBV29-1 to TRBJ1-1; TRBD1 is a possible D gene (6 bases). This CDR3 is 14 amino acids long. Trimming stripped 5 bases from V and 0 bases from J, with 13 bases between. CDR1 SQVTM and CDR2 ANQGSEA come from the germline V gene. The CDR3 sequence: CSVNHRALNTEAFF. For the CDR3, the DNA is TGCAGCGTTAACCACAGGGCCTTGAACACTGAAGCTTTCTTT.

This chain's CDR3 is CASSQAQRNEQFF. For the CDR3, the DNA is TGCGCCAGCAGCCAAGCGCAGCGCAATGAGCAGTTCTTC. The chain carries TRBV4-3 and TRBJ2-1; D remains unclear. The CDR3 sequence is 13 residues long. Germline lookup yields CDR1 LGHNA and CDR2 YSLEER. Trimming stripped 1 base from V and 6 bases from J, with 7 bases between.

The rearrangement links TRBV19 to TRBJ1-5; possibly TRBD1 for D (5 bases). V was clipped by 5 bases and J by 2 bases, with 16 bases between them. CDR1 LNHDA and CDR2 SQIVND come from the germline V gene (reference sequence). The CDR3 length is 16 residues. The CDR3 region has the DNA TGTGCCAGTAGTGCAACCGGGAGGGGAGGCAATCAGCCCCAGCATTTT. This gives the protein CASSATGRGGNQPQHF.

V gene TRBV29-1 combines with J gene TRBJ1-2; 8 bases are a match to TRBD1. J was trimmed by 3 bases and V by 6 bases; bases with no gene match: 6. The CDR3 is 13 residues long. Germline lookup yields CDR1 SQVTM and CDR2 ANQGSEA. The CDR3 here is CSVGQANHYGYTF. DNA for the CDR3: TGCAGCGTGGGACAGGCGAACCACTATGGCTACACCTTC.

The CDR3 coding sequence is TGTGCCAGCAGTGAGAGGCCCTACGAGCAGTACTTC. Residues: CASSERPYEQYF. The chain carries TRBV2 and TRBJ2-7; D gene ambiguous. Trimming cost V 3 bases and J 2 bases, with 5 bases left between them. The CDR3 is 12 amino acids. Germline V gene data show CDR1 as SNHLY and CDR2 as FYNNEI.

This clone occurred a few times. This rearrangement joins TRBV4-3 to TRBJ1-4, with D possibly matching TRBD1 (5 bases). The CDR3 consists of 16 residues. Per germline, CDR1 LGHNA and CDR2 YSLEER. V lost 4 bases and J lost 5, with 17 bases in between. DNA for the CDR3: TGCGCCAGCAGCCCGAAAAGTCACGGGGGGAATGAAAAACTGTTTTTT. Amino acids: CASSPKSHGGNEKLFF.

This chain joins TRBV29-1 and TRBJ1-4; 8 bases are shared with TRBD1. Germline V gene sequence: CDR1 SQVTM, CDR2 ANQGSEA. This CDR3 is 15 amino acids long. The junction had 10 bases not matched to a gene; V was cut back by 4 bases and J by 6 bases. CDR3 protein: CSVGTGYGFDEKLFF. In nucleotides, the CDR3 is TGCAGCGTTGGGACAGGGTACGGTTTTGATGAAAAACTGTTTTTT. The complete variable domain, with remaining parts taken from reference TRBV29-1 and TRBJ1-4, reads SAVISQKPSRDICQRGTSLTIQCQVDSQVTMMFWYRQQPGQSLTLIATANQGSEATYESGFVIDKFPISRPNLTFSTLTVSNMSPEDSSIYLCSVGTGYGFDEKLFFGSGTQLSVL.

The rearrangement uses TRBV29-1 and TRBJ2-7; TRBD1 or TRBD2 may be the D gene (6 bases each). Germline V gives CDR1 SQVTM, CDR2 ANQGSEA. The CDR3 sequence is 13 residues long. V lost 2 bases and J 3 bases, leaving 11 bases between the germline ends. The CDR3 sequence is CSVEFGGGYEQYF. Written as DNA, the CDR3 is TGCAGCGTTGAATTTGGAGGGGGCTACGAGCAGTACTTC.

Notes on this clone: This CDR3 is also generated by other DNA sequences in the sample. The chain combines TRBV29-1 with TRBJ1-1, with D uncertain. There are 13 residues in the CDR3. The V and J ends lost 1 base and 0 bases respectively, with 6 bases between them. Germline loops: CDR1 SQVTM, CDR2 ANQGSEA. This CDR3 reads CSVEGRVNTEAFF. The CDR3 DNA follows: TGCAGCGTTGAAGGACGTGTGAACACTGAAGCTTTCTTT.

The gene calls are TRBV19 and TRBJ1-5; D perhaps matches TRBD1 (5 bases). The CDR3 loop spans 14 amino acids. Germline V gene sequence: CDR1 LNHDA, CDR2 SQIVND (reference sequence). V lost 2 bases and J 3 bases, leaving 8 bases between the germline ends. The CDR3 DNA reads TGTGCCAGTAGTATACAGGGTACCAATCAGCCCCAGCATTTT. Translating it yields CASSIQGTNQPQHF.